This TCR beta chain was sequenced for a study of blood T cell repertoires in COVID-19 (TCRdb year 2020). Describing the broader study: Collaborator samples came from the United States, Italy and Spain and covered acute and convalescent phases of COVID-19. The repertoires were released in a freely available public database intended as a resource for research on the immune response to SARS-CoV-2. Deeply sampled blood TCRbeta repertoires from subjects exposed to, actively infected with, or recovered from COVID-19 were included in the dataset. The prospective study material was composed of cDNA or gDNA derived from T cells, B-cell-depleted T cells, or PBMCs. Nearly every sample came with metadata listing a de-identified subject ID, COVID-19 status, age in years and sex. Where available, HLA class I and class II types were obtained from metadata supplied by the sample provider rather than from assay-based typing. Samples came from the ongoing ImmuneRACE study (first 160 participants) plus 1,254 subjects from 6 global collaborators. The investigation overall reported the following: Clinical and demographic metadata were provided uncurated, with the amount varying by source and participant.

V loses 1 base at its end and J loses 2 bases; junction bases beyond the gene matches: 10. As encoded in the germline V gene (reference sequence), CDR1 is LNHNV while CDR2 is YYDKDF. The CDR3 measures 17 amino acids from cysteine to phenylalanine. The sequence is cut down to CDR3 DNA, 51 bases in frame from base 1. Comment on this clone: The target of this receptor is not known. Base qualities are not at hand, and no much larger clone is one base apart.

Participants in the prospective study were aged roughly 18 to 90 years, lived in 20 to 25 United States geographic areas, and enrolled through a virtual design. Cohort assignment in the prospective study relied on participant-reported clinical history from a screening survey and a study questionnaire. In the prospective study, whole blood, serum and a nasopharyngeal or oropharyngeal swab were collected from each participant by mobile phlebotomists. Prospective study participants could optionally give additional blood draws and questionnaires over an approximately two-month period. Prospective study blood samples were shipped either frozen or at room temperature before DNA extraction. The immunoSEQ Assay, a bias-controlled multiplex PCR, was used to amplify TCRbeta CDR3 regions from genomic DNA. Under the source paper's analysis protocol: The number of nucleated cells in each sample was estimated by amplification of reference gene primers within the assay. To quantify the absolute abundance of each unique TCRbeta CDR3 rearrangement, sequence reads were collapsed and filtered. For each sample, productive Simpson clonality was calculated as the square root of Simpson's diversity index across productive rearrangements. TCRdb took this table from immuneACCESS and kept in-frame rearrangements with V and J called. Such tables lack part of the clones; where checked against another copy, unresolved V genes explain under half of the gap, and the rest is unexplained. V and J calls and clone size follow that table, whereas D and trimming were derived from the DNA. The sample profile shows under 350,000 clones; 65% to 90% of them were found once. The top ten clonotypes cover roughly 4% of the sample.

This receptor was obtained from a woman between 40 and 50 years old with acute COVID-19. This receptor chain uses TRBV15 and TRBJ2-7; TRBD1 fits 8 bases in the junction. The sample consisted of PBMCs or T cells enriched from blood (not recorded which). The CDR3 region has the sequence CATSRVQSWTGPYEQYF. The nucleotide sequence reads TGTGCCACCAGCAGAGTTCAGTCCTGGACAGGGCCCTACGAGCAGTACTTC.